This TCR beta chain was captured in a study of OX40 agonist ivuxolimab in advanced cancers. As for the study in general: Partial responses occurred in three patients (one hepatocellular carcinoma, two cutaneous melanoma).

The method was immunoSEQ multiplex PCR; TCRdb's version includes in-frame clones alone and lacks a portion of them. This table has approximately 82,000 clones, 85% to 90% appearing once. General observations from the study: Compared with CD4+, CD8+ T cells on average had more expanded clones.

Points on this clone: The antigen remains unidentified.

V trimming: 7 bases; J trimming: 0 bases; junction bases outside the gene matches: 8. This CDR3 is 16 amino acids long. Looked up from germline, CDR1 is ENHRY and CDR2 is SYGVKD. Material: CD4+ or CD8+ T cells sorted from blood, obtained in a trial of the OX40 agonist ivuxolimab. The chain recombines TRBV10-3 with TRBJ1-3; the match to TRBD1 covers 8 bases. This sequence originates from an adult with an advanced solid tumor such as melanoma, head and neck, liver or kidney cancer. Here the CDR3 DNA reads TGTGCCATCACCTCAGGGGGCAGGGGCTCTGGAAACACCATATATTTT. It is translated as CAITSGGRGSGNTIYF.